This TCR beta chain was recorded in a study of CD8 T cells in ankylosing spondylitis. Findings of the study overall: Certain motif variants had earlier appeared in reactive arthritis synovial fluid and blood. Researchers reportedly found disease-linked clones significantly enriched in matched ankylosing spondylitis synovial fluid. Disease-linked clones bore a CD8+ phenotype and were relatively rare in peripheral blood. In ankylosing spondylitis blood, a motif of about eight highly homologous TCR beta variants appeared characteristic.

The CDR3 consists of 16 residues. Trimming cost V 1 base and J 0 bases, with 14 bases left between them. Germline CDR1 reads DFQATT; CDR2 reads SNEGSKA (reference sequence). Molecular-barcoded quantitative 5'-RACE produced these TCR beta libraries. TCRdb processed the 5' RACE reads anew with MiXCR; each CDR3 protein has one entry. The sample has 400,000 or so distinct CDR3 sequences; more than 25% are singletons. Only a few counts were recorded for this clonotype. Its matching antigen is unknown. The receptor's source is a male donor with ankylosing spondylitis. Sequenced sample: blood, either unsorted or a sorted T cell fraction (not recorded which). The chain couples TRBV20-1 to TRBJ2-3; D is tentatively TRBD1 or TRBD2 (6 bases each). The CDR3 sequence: CSARGGQSGSTDTQYF. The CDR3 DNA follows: TGCAGTGCTAGAGGGGGGCAAAGCGGGAGCACAGATACGCAGTATTTT.